This T cell receptor beta chain was captured by sequencing in a study of response to subunit inactivated influenza vaccine. TCRdb used MiXCR to reprocess the RT-PCR reads, holding one entry per CDR3 protein. The sample carries 600,000 to 850,000 distinct CDR3 sequences, 12% to 15% recorded once. Germline V lookup: CDR1 SGHTA, CDR2 FQGTGA. V lost 4 bases, J lost 4 bases, and 4 bases stayed unmatched. This CDR3 contains 15 residues. This clonotype was seen a handful of times. Its antigen is undetermined. Regarding the study as a whole: The authors suggested that few new T cells are recruited per seasonal influenza vaccination.

The rearrangement links TRBV7-3 to TRBJ2-3; TRBD2 agrees at 11 bases. The receptor was derived from a man aged 50 or older who received an inactivated influenza vaccine. The material sequenced was PBMCs from blood, taken roughly 2 weeks before vaccination. The CDR3 reads CASSSTSGMPDTQYF. The CDR3 coding sequence is TGTGCCAGCAGCTCGACTAGCGGGATGCCAGATACGCAGTATTTT.